Each of the 25 T cell receptor beta chains below was sequenced from the same sample in a study of blood T cell repertoires in COVID-19. The protocol was immunoSEQ multiplex PCR, while the TCRdb copy is restricted to in-frame clones and leaves out a portion. This repertoire shows more than 300,000 clones, approximately 87% found once; its top ten account for just under 6.5%. The specimen sequenced was peripheral blood. The receptors derive from a woman in her forties or fifties with COVID-19, enrolled during active disease.

The rearrangement links TRBV10-3 to TRBJ2-1; 8 nucleotides line up with TRBD1. The CDR3 length is 16 residues. With 3 bases clipped from V and 1 base from J, the junction kept 5 bases outside the gene matches. The germline gives CDR1 ENHRY, CDR2 SYGVKD. The CDR3 coding sequence is TGTGCCATCAGTGACTCGACAGGGGAATCCTACAATGAGCAGTTCTTC. Its translation is CAISDSTGESYNEQFF.

J is TRBJ1-2 and V is TRBV30; D perhaps matches TRBD1 (5 bases). V was trimmed by 7 bases and J by 4 bases, leaving 19 bases between them. CDR1 and CDR2 from the germline V gene are GTSNPN and SVGIG (reference sequence). The CDR3 loop spans 14 amino acids. The CDR3 DNA reads TGTGCCTTCCGAGAAGACAGCAAACTCTATGGCTACACCTTC. This gives the protein CAFREDSKLYGYTF.

The chain employs TRBV12-3 or TRBV12-4 and TRBJ2-2; 7 bases line up with TRBD1. With 4 bases clipped from V and 4 bases from J, the junction kept 0 bases outside the gene matches. The CDR3 has 13 residues. CDR3 nucleotides: TGTGCCAGCAGTTCAGGGGGCACCGGGGAGCTGTTTTTT. Translation: CASSSGGTGELFF.

Points on this clone: At one end the junction does not follow the germline gene, possibly because of a read error. V and J are TRBV2 and TRBJ1-1; TRBD1 aligns across 9 bases. The CDR3 is 16 residues long. Looked up from germline, CDR1 is SNHLY and CDR2 is FYNNEI. The CDR3 nucleotides read TGTGCCAGCGGTGAGACAGGGGGGCTCATGAACACTGAAGCTTTCTTT. This sequence encodes CASGETGGLMNTEAFF. The whole variable domain, remainder taken from reference TRBV2 and TRBJ1-1, is EPEVTQTPSHQVTQMGQEVILRCVPISNHLYFYWYRQILGQKVEFLVSFYNNEISEKSEIFDDQFSVERPDGSNFTLKIRSTKLEDSAMYFCASGETGGLMNTEAFFGQGTRLTVV.

J is TRBJ1-2 and V is TRBV12-3 or TRBV12-4; D gene unclear. The V end lost 2 bases, the J end lost 0 bases, and 4 bases lay between the germline ends. The CDR3 runs to 13 residues. In DNA form, the CDR3 reads TGTGCCAGCAGTTTATTCGCTAACTATGGCTACACCTTC. Residues: CASSLFANYGYTF.

The chain employs TRBV6-5 and TRBJ1-1, with D unclear. The CDR3 extends over 11 amino acids. CDR1 and CDR2 (germline): MNHEY, SVGAGI. V lost 8 bases and J lost 1, with 5 bases in between. The CDR3 spells CASRRNTEAFF. As DNA, the CDR3 is TGTGCCAGCCGTCGGAACACTGAAGCTTTCTTT.

This clone was counted a single time. This rearrangement joins TRBV19 to TRBJ1-1, with a tentative D call TRBD1 (5 bases). Germline CDR1 reads LNHDA; CDR2 reads SQIVND (reference sequence). V lost 9 bases, J lost 5 bases, and 28 bases lay in between. CDR3 length equals 17 residues. The CDR3 is CASTMGGRIARGTEAFF. CDR3 nucleotides: TGTGCCAGCACCATGGGGGGACGCATCGCTAGAGGGACTGAAGCTTTCTTT.

The chain has TRBV27 and TRBJ2-1; the D gene is possibly TRBD2 (6 bases). Germline-derived CDR1 and CDR2 are MNHEY and SMNVEV (reference sequence). V was shortened by 3 bases and J by 6 bases, with 9 bases between the two germline ends. The CDR3 consists of 13 residues. CDR3 residues: CASSFGGSNEQFF. CDR3 sequence (DNA): TGTGCCAGCAGTTTTGGGGGGAGCAATGAGCAGTTCTTC.

The chain uses TRBV7-9 and TRBJ2-2; 10 nucleotides agree with TRBD2. Germline V gene lookup returns CDR1 SEHNR and CDR2 FQNEAQ (reference sequence). The CDR3 has 15 residues. V dropped 3 bases and J dropped 4; count of bases not matched to a gene: 2. In nucleotides, the CDR3 is TGTGCCAGCAGCTTTCTAGCGGGAGCCACCGGGGAGCTGTTTTTT. It encodes CASSFLAGATGELFF.

This sequence joins TRBV6-2 or TRBV6-3 and TRBJ2-3; 10 positions agree with TRBD2. The CDR3 length is 17 residues. CDR1 is MNHEY, CDR2 SVGEGT, per germline. Losses at the gene ends were 5 bases for V and 4 bases for J; bases not matched to a gene: 12. The CDR3 is CASSIPLWSGRADTQYF. CDR3 bases: TGTGCCAGCAGTATACCCCTCTGGAGCGGGAGGGCAGATACGCAGTATTTT.

CDR3 in DNA: TGTGCCAGCAGCCAACGGGAATTCGACAGGGGCGAAGCTTTCTTT. Protein sequence: CASSQREFDRGEAFF. V is TRBV4-2 and J is TRBJ1-1, with 8 bases lining up with TRBD1. V lost 2 bases and J lost 8; bases outside the gene matches: 10. The germline CDR1 and CDR2 sequences are LGHNA and YNFKEQ. This CDR3 comprises 15 residues.

The chain joins TRBV29-1 to TRBJ1-1; no clear D gene. The CDR3 runs to 13 residues. The V and J ends lost 7 bases and 0 bases respectively, with 12 bases between them. Germline lookup yields CDR1 SQVTM and CDR2 ANQGSEA. For the CDR3, the DNA is TGCAGCGCTACGACATCCATGAACACTGAAGCTTTCTTT. Translating gives CSATTSMNTEAFF. Drawing the rest from reference TRBV29-1 and TRBJ1-1, the complete variable domain is SAVISQKPSRDICQRGTSLTIQCQVDSQVTMMFWYRQQPGQSLTLIATANQGSEATYESGFVIDKFPISRPNLTFSTLTVSNMSPEDSSIYLCSATTSMNTEAFFGQGTRLTVV.

V is TRBV27 and J is TRBJ2-7; tentative D call: TRBD2 (6 bases). CDR1 is MNHEY and CDR2 is SMNVEV in the germline V gene (reference sequence). Trimming stripped 3 bases from V and 9 bases from J, with 15 bases between. The CDR3 has 13 residues. The CDR3 DNA reads as TGTGCCAGCAGTTTGTTGGAGGGAGTCCCGCAGTACTTC. Its protein is CASSLLEGVPQYF.

This rearrangement joins TRBV10-2 to TRBJ2-1; 11 bases agree with TRBD2. Per the germline V gene, CDR1 is WSHSY and CDR2 is SAAADI. J lost 9 bases, V lost 4 bases, and 11 bases had no gene match. The CDR3 runs to 16 residues. The CDR3 sequence is CASSVSGRARLGEQFF. CDR3 nucleotides: TGCGCCAGCAGTGTTAGCGGGAGGGCCAGATTAGGTGAGCAGTTCTTC.

The chain recombines TRBV9 with TRBJ2-3; TRBD2 aligns across 11 bases. After removal of 6 bases from V and 6 bases from J, the junction contained 15 bases not matched to a gene. The CDR3 contains 17 residues. CDR1 SGDLS and CDR2 YYNGEE come from the germline V gene. CDR3 region: CASTDEKLAGVWDTQYF. The CDR3, as DNA: TGTGCCAGCACCGACGAAAAACTAGCGGGAGTTTGGGATACGCAGTATTTT. Full variable domain (missing parts from reference TRBV9 and TRBJ2-3): DSGVTQTPKHLITATGQRVTLRCSPRSGDLSVYWYQQSLDQGLQFLIQYYNGEERAKGNILERFSAQQFPDLHSELNLSSLELGDSALYFCASTDEKLAGVWDTQYFGPGTRLTVL.

This chain links TRBV2 with TRBJ2-7, with 7 bases identical to TRBD1. Germline lookup yields CDR1 SNHLY and CDR2 FYNNEI. V lost 8 bases, J lost 4 bases, and 8 bases stayed unmatched. This CDR3 comprises 13 residues. The CDR3 DNA sequence: TGTGCCAGCCTCCGGGACAGAGTATACGAGCAGTACTTC. Protein sequence: CASLRDRVYEQYF. The complete variable domain, with remaining parts taken from reference TRBV2 and TRBJ2-7, reads EPEVTQTPSHQVTQMGQEVILRCVPISNHLYFYWYRQILGQKVEFLVSFYNNEISEKSEIFDDQFSVERPDGSNFTLKIRSTKLEDSAMYFCASLRDRVYEQYFGPGTRLTVT.

This chain connects TRBV11-3 to TRBJ2-7; D is ambiguous. Trimming shortened V by 1 base and J by 5 bases, and 9 bases separated the two germline ends. This CDR3 spans 13 amino acids. Germline V gene sequence: CDR1 SGHNT, CDR2 YENEEA. This CDR3 is CASSLAQANEQYF. CDR3 sequence (DNA): TGTGCCAGCAGCTTAGCTCAGGCGAACGAGCAGTACTTC. Full variable domain (missing parts from reference TRBV11-3 and TRBJ2-7): EAGVVQSPRYKIIEKKQPVAFWCNPISGHNTLYWYLQNLGQGPELLIRYENEEAVDDSQLPKDRFSAERLKGVDSTLKIQPAELGDSAVYLCASSLAQANEQYFGPGTRLTVT.

A single count supports this clone. The chain recombines TRBV25-1 with TRBJ2-1, with D tentatively TRBD2 (7 bases). The germline V gene has CDR1 MGHDK and CDR2 SYGVNS. CDR3 length: 15 residues. V was trimmed by 2 bases and J by 5 bases, leaving 13 bases between them. CDR3 DNA sequence: TGTGCCAGCAGTGAAAGTACAGGGAGGGACAATGAGCAGTTCTTC. Protein product: CASSESTGRDNEQFF.

Written as DNA, the CDR3 is TGCGCCAGCAGCTTGACACAGGCCGGGGAGCTGTTTTTT. The encoded protein is CASSLTQAGELFF. V gene TRBV5-1 combines with J gene TRBJ2-2; the D gene is possibly TRBD1 (5 bases). Germline V gene sequence: CDR1 SGHRS, CDR2 YFSETQ. Trimming took off 1 base at V and 6 bases at J, with 7 bases between the two ends. The CDR3 sequence is 13 residues long.

CDR3 in DNA: TGTGCCAGCAGGGCTTTAGAGGGCGAGCAGTACTTC. Translating it yields CASRALEGEQYF. The chain carries TRBV5-4 and TRBJ2-7; perhaps TRBD2 as D (5 bases). Trimming took off 5 bases at V and 6 bases at J, with 12 bases between the two ends. This CDR3 contains 12 residues. Germline CDR1 reads SGHNT; CDR2 reads YYREEE (reference sequence).

Details on this clone: This specimen includes other DNA sequences encoding the same CDR3. The chain is built from TRBV24-1 and TRBJ1-2; tentatively, D is TRBD1 (5 bases). V was trimmed by 2 bases and J by 8 bases, leaving 8 bases between them. The germline V gene encodes CDR1 KGHDR and CDR2 SFDVKD. The CDR3 spans 12 residues. The CDR3 loop reads CATSDSGVGYTF. The CDR3 DNA is TGTGCCACCAGTGATTCGGGGGTAGGCTACACCTTC.

The chain couples TRBV12-3 or TRBV12-4 to TRBJ2-7, with 8 bases identical to TRBD1. The CDR3 runs to 13 residues. Germline trimming cut 6 bases from V and 0 bases from J; bases unmatched to any gene: 1. The CDR3 reads CASRDRASYEQYF. The CDR3, as DNA: TGTGCCAGCAGGGACAGGGCCTCCTACGAGCAGTACTTC.

V is TRBV3-1 (or the pseudogene TRBV3-2) and J is TRBJ2-5, with D possibly TRBD1 on 5 matching bases. The CDR3 length is 14 residues. Trimming took off 4 bases at V and 0 bases at J, with 9 bases between the two ends. In germline, CDR1 is LGHDT, CDR2 YNNKEL (reference sequence). The CDR3 reads CASSRAQDQETQYF. CDR3 DNA sequence: TGTGCCAGCAGCCGAGCACAGGACCAAGAGACCCAGTACTTC.

The chain recombines TRBV6-1 with TRBJ2-1, with D possibly matching TRBD2 (5 bases). The CDR3 consists of 14 residues. The V gene's germline CDR1 is MNHNS and CDR2 SASEGT. The V gene lost 0 bases and the J gene lost 10 bases, with 13 bases spanning the gap. CDR3 nucleotide sequence: TGTGCCAGCAGTGAAGCCCGGGCCTCGGGAGAGCAGTTCTTC. Amino acids: CASSEARASGEQFF.

The chain has TRBV27 and TRBJ1-4; TRBD1 aligns across 8 bases. The CDR3 extends over 14 amino acids. J gave up 5 bases and V 5 bases, and 4 bases lay outside the gene matches. Germline V gene sequence: CDR1 MNHEY, CDR2 SMNVEV (reference sequence). The CDR3 coding sequence is TGTGCCAGCAGTCCCAGGGGGCTGAATGAAAAACTGTTTTTT. Protein product: CASSPRGLNEKLFF.